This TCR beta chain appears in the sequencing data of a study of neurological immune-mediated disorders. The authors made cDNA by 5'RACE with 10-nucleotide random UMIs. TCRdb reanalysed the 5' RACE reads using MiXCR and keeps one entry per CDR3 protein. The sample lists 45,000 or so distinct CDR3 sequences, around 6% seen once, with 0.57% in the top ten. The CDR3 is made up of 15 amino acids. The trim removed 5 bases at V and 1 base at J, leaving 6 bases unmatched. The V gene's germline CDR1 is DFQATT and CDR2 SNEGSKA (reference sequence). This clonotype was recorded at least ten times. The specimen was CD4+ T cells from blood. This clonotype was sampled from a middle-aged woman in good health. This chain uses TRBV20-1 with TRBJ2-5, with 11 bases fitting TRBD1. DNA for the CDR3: TGCAGTGCTTCCGGGACAGGGGGAACCCAAGAGACCCAGTACTTC. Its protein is CSASGTGGTQETQYF.